A single TCR beta chain is shown here with its context. No antigen is known for it. The record has no base qualities; no much larger clone is one base away. This entry belongs to a study of blood T cell repertoires in COVID-19 (TCRdb year 2020). Notes on the research overall: Collaborator samples came from the United States, Italy and Spain and covered acute and convalescent phases of COVID-19. The prospective study material was composed of cDNA or gDNA derived from T cells, B-cell-depleted T cells, or PBMCs. The dataset comprised deeply sampled blood TCRbeta repertoires from subjects exposed to, actively infected with, or recovered from COVID-19. The repertoires were released in a freely available public database meant as a resource for research on the immune response to SARS-CoV-2. Samples came from the ongoing ImmuneRACE study (first 160 participants) plus 1,254 subjects from 6 global collaborators. A de-identified subject ID, COVID-19 status, age in years and sex were almost always included in the sample metadata. Where available, HLA class I and class II types were obtained from metadata supplied by the sample provider rather than from assay-based typing.

Findings and caveats that apply to the study as a whole: The amount of clinical and demographic metadata varied by source and participant and was provided uncurated.

Trimming takes 3 bases from V and 2 bases from J, and the germline ends sit 7 bases apart. CDR1 is given as SQVTM and CDR2 as ANQGSEA, both from the germline V gene. Measured from the cysteine to the phenylalanine, the CDR3 is 12 residues long. The entry retains the CDR3 DNA only, 36 bases that are in frame from base 1. The immunoSEQ Assay, a bias-controlled multiplex PCR, was used to amplify TCRbeta CDR3 regions from genomic DNA. The original methods were these. Nucleated cell counts per sample were estimated from amplification of reference gene primers within the assay. To quantify the absolute abundance of each unique TCRbeta CDR3 rearrangement, sequence reads were collapsed and filtered. For each sample, productive Simpson clonality was calculated as the square root of Simpson's diversity index over productive rearrangements. In TCRdb, the immuneACCESS table is reduced to in-frame sequences with V and J assigned. These tables do not hold every clone; where another copy was compared, an unresolved V gene accounts for under half, and the others remain unexplained. That table furnishes V, J and clone size, whereas the DNA furnished D and trimming. In this sample the table shows 140,000 to 150,000 clones, around nine tenths of which occur a single time. The ten top clones hold 0.95% to 1.5% of the sample.

Participants in the prospective study were aged about 18 to 90 years, lived in 24 United States geographic areas, and enrolled through a virtual design. Cohort assignment in the prospective study relied on participant-reported clinical history from a screening survey and a study questionnaire. Mobile phlebotomists in the prospective study collected whole blood, serum and a nasopharyngeal or oropharyngeal swab from every participant. Additional blood draws and questionnaires over a 2-month period could optionally be provided by prospective study participants. Prospective study blood samples were shipped either frozen or at room temperature before DNA extraction.

The chain uses TRBV29-1 and TRBJ1-1, with a tentative D gene TRBD1 over 5 matching bases. The sequence was obtained from a woman in her thirties with acute COVID-19. Sequenced material: PBMCs or T cells enriched from blood (not recorded which). Here is the DNA: TGCAGCGTTGAGGGGCTAAACACTGAAGCTTTCTTT. Its translation is CSVEGLNTEAFF.